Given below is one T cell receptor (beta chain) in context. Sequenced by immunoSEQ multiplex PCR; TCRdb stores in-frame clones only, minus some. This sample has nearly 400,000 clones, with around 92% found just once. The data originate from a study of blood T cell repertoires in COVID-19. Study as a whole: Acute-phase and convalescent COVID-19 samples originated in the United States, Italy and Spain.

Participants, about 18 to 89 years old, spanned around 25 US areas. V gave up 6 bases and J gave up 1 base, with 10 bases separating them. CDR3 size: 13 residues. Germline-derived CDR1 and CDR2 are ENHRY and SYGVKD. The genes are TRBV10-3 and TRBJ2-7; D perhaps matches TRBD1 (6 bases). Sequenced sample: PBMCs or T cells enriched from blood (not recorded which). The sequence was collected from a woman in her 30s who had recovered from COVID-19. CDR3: CAISLQGSYEQYF. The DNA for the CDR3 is TGTGCCATCAGCTTACAGGGTTCCTACGAGCAGTACTTC.